What follows are 17 T cell receptor beta chains derived from one specimen sequenced in a study of naive and memory T cell subsets. TCR cDNA received a 3' ligated oligonucleotide that carried a UMI. Amplification of ligated cDNA took four PCR rounds with SP2 and nested alpha and beta constant primers. TCRdb re-analysed the 5' RACE reads in MiXCR, keeping a single row per CDR3 protein. The table has around 30,000 distinct CDR3 sequences, around 17% seen once. These receptors were obtained from a female donor in good health.

This clonotype showed up just a few times. The chain joins TRBV13 to TRBJ2-5; D may match TRBD1 or TRBD2 (7 bases each). This CDR3 has 14 residues. Per germline, CDR1 PRHDT and CDR2 FYEKMQ (reference sequence). V lost 4 bases and J lost 4, with 13 bases in between. The CDR3: CASSSQGRGETQYF. As DNA, the CDR3 is TGTGCCAGCAGCTCACAGGGGAGGGGAGAGACCCAGTACTTC. Looking up the rest from reference TRBV13 and TRBJ2-5 gives the full variable domain: AAGVIQSPRHLIKEKRETATLKCYPIPRHDTVYWYQQGPGQDPQFLISFYEKMQSDKGSIPDRFSAQQFSDYHSELNMSSLELGDSALYFCASSSQGRGETQYFGPGTRLLVL.

The rearrangement joins TRBV7-9 to TRBJ1-1; TRBD1 aligns across 7 bases. This CDR3 has 13 residues. Germline V gives CDR1 SEHNR, CDR2 FQNEAQ (reference sequence). J was trimmed by 10 bases and V by 5 bases; bases with no gene match: 10. The CDR3 DNA sequence: TGTGCCAGCAGCCCGAAGGAAGGGGGCAGAGCTTTCTTT. This gives the protein CASSPKEGGRAFF. Based on the CDR3 plus reference TRBV7-9 and TRBJ1-1, the full variable domain is DTGVSQNPRHKITKRGQNVTFRCDPISEHNRLYWYRQTLGQGPEFLTYFQNEAQLEKSRLLSDRFSAERPKGSFSTLEIQRTEQGDSAMYLCASSPKEGGRAFFGQGTRLTVV.

CDR3 DNA: TGTGCCAGCAGTTTACAGCCGAGCACAGATACGCAGTATTTT. This gives the protein CASSLQPSTDTQYF. The V and J genes are TRBV12-3 or TRBV12-4 and TRBJ2-3; D not certain. The CDR3 sequence is 14 residues long. V was pared by 2 bases and J by 0 bases, with 6 bases between.

This clonotype showed up just a few times. The chain recombines TRBV12-3 or TRBV12-4 with TRBJ2-3; D is unclear. This CDR3 has 13 amino acids. The V end lost 6 bases, the J end lost 2 bases, and 9 bases lay between the germline ends. CDR3 sequence: CASSSRATDTQYF. The CDR3 bases are TGTGCCAGCAGCTCCAGAGCCACAGATACGCAGTATTTT.

By frequency in the sample, this clonotype is medium-sized. This chain links TRBV18 with TRBJ1-1, with D maybe TRBD1 (5 bases). Trimming took 2 bases from V and 1 from J, leaving 8 bases between them. The V gene's germline CDR1 is KGHSH and CDR2 LQKENI. The CDR3 extends over 14 amino acids. The CDR3 DNA sequence: TGTGCCAGCTCACCAGACAGAAAGAACACTGAAGCTTTCTTT. It codes for CASSPDRKNTEAFF.

This clonotype was counted many times. CDR3 region: CASSSRDRGPTDTQYF. CDR3 DNA sequence: TGTGCCAGCAGTTCCCGGGACAGGGGACCCACAGATACGCAGTATTTT. The genes are TRBV6-5 and TRBJ2-3; 10 bases fit TRBD1. The CDR3 loop spans 16 amino acids. Per germline, CDR1 MNHEY and CDR2 SVGAGI. The J segment lost 2 bases and the V segment lost 4 bases, leaving 6 bases of the junction unmatched.

The sample holds many counts of this clonotype. This chain connects TRBV2 to TRBJ1-5; TRBD1 aligns across 7 bases. In germline, CDR1 is SNHLY, CDR2 FYNNEI. The V gene end was trimmed by 2 bases and the J gene end by 6 bases; junction bases not matched to a gene: 10. The CDR3 consists of 16 residues. The CDR3 DNA reads as TGTGCCAGCAGTGAATCCATGGACAGGAGTTCTCAGCCCCAGCATTTT. This gives the protein CASSESMDRSSQPQHF. The whole variable domain, filled in from reference TRBV2 and TRBJ1-5, reads EPEVTQTPSHQVTQMGQEVILRCVPISNHLYFYWYRQILGQKVEFLVSFYNNEISEKSEIFDDQFSVERPDGSNFTLKIRSTKLEDSAMYFCASSESMDRSSQPQHFGDGTRLSIL.

This clonotype is labeled medium-sized. The chain carries TRBV10-3 and TRBJ2-1; tentative D call: TRBD1 (6 bases). Between the trimmed V and J ends, which lost 8 bases and 0 bases, there was a span of 23 bases. The CDR3 is 18 amino acids. Germline V gene lookup returns CDR1 ENHRY and CDR2 SYGVKD. Here the CDR3 reads CAISLRQGKTSSYNEQFF. The DNA for the CDR3 is TGTGCCATCTCTTTGAGGCAGGGGAAAACAAGCTCCTACAATGAGCAGTTCTTC.

About this clonotype: This could be a read error, since a much larger clone is one nucleotide away. The genes are TRBV29-1 and TRBJ1-2; maybe TRBD1 (5 bases). Per the germline V gene, CDR1 is SQVTM and CDR2 is ANQGSEA. The CDR3 runs 14 residues. CDR3 residues: CSVERGGFAYGDTF. For the CDR3, the DNA is TGCAGCGTTGAACGGGGGGGGTTTGCCTATGGCGACACCTTC.

This clonotype was observed many times. This sequence joins TRBV29-1 and TRBJ1-1; D gene unclear. The length of the CDR3 is 12 residues. Germline lookup yields CDR1 SQVTM and CDR2 ANQGSEA. DNA of the CDR3: TGCCGGACGGACGGAATGAACACTGAAGCTTTCTTT. Translation: CRTDGMNTEAFF.

This clonotype has a handful of counts. The gene calls are TRBV12-3 or TRBV12-4 and TRBJ1-6; TRBD1 aligns across 10 bases. The CDR3 has 13 amino acids. The trim removed 6 bases at V and 10 bases at J, leaving 3 bases unmatched. CDR3 sequence (DNA): TGTGCCAGCAGGGGGGACAGGGGATCACCCCTCCACTTT. Residues: CASRGDRGSPLHF.

As concerns this clonotype: A read error may explain this, as a much larger clone is one base away. The chain is built from TRBV12-3 or TRBV12-4 and TRBJ2-2; TRBD1 is a possible D gene (5 bases). CDR3 length: 14 residues. CDR3 coding DNA: TGTGTCACCCTAGGGGCAGGGCGGACCGGGGAGCTGTTTTTT. Translated: CVTLGAGRTGELFF.

This clonotype was seen ten or more times. V is TRBV29-1 and J is TRBJ2-7; D may be TRBD1 (6 bases). The V and J ends lost 4 bases and 2 bases respectively, with 15 bases between them. Germline CDR1 and CDR2: SQVTM and ANQGSEA. This CDR3 is built from 14 residues. This CDR3 reads CSVAEGGSTYEQYF. The CDR3 DNA sequence: TGCAGCGTTGCTGAAGGGGGATCAACCTACGAGCAGTACTTC.

This clonotype has just a few counts. The genes are TRBV7-6 and TRBJ1-2, with 9 bases that match TRBD1. The CDR3 contains 13 residues. V shed 5 bases, J shed 6 bases, and the junction held 4 bases outside the gene matches. Germline V lookup: CDR1 SGHVS, CDR2 FNYEAQ. CDR3 residues: CASSTRTGDGYTF. In nucleotides, the CDR3 is TGTGCCAGCAGCACCCGGACAGGGGATGGCTACACCTTC.

The chain carries TRBV6-6 and TRBJ1-2, with D tentatively TRBD1 (5 bases). This CDR3 contains 16 residues. Per the germline V gene, CDR1 is MNHNY and CDR2 is SVGAGI (reference sequence). Deletions cut 0 bases from V and 6 bases from J, with 17 bases between. CDR3 DNA: TGTGCCAGCAGTTACTCGAATTTCAGGGCGGGGGATGGCTACACCTTC. This encodes CASSYSNFRAGDGYTF.

This clonotype occurred a few times. V gene TRBV7-2 combines with J gene TRBJ2-3; D is unresolved. V dropped 5 bases and J dropped 7 bases, with 10 bases sitting between them. This CDR3 is 12 amino acids long. Germline assignment: CDR1 SGHTA and CDR2 FQGNSA. The CDR3 sequence: CASSPSLNTQYF. CDR3 nucleotides: TGTGCCAGCAGCCCGAGCCTCAATACGCAGTATTTT.

Ten or more counts support this clonotype. V usage is TRBV18 and J usage is TRBJ1-2, with 7 bases identical to TRBD1. Germline V gene data show CDR1 as KGHSH and CDR2 as LQKENI. V was clipped by 3 bases and J by 8 bases; unmatched bases: 9. The CDR3 is made up of 14 amino acids. For the CDR3, the DNA is TGTGCCAGCTCACCTACCAGACAGGGAGACGGCTACACCTTC. Protein sequence: CASSPTRQGDGYTF. The complete variable domain, with remaining parts taken from reference TRBV18 and TRBJ1-2, reads NAGVMQNPRHLVRRRGQEARLRCSPMKGHSHVYWYRQLPEEGLKFMVYLQKENIIDESGMPKERFSAEFPKEGPSILRIQQVVRGDSAAYFCASSPTRQGDGYTFGSGTRLTVV.